This T cell receptor (beta chain) emerged from a study of blood T cell repertoires in COVID-19. Germline lookup yields CDR1 LNHDA and CDR2 SQIVND (reference sequence). With 6 bases clipped from V and 4 bases from J, the junction kept 6 bases outside the gene matches. The CDR3 loop spans 14 amino acids. Data came from immunoSEQ multiplex PCR; TCRdb stores just in-frame clones and leaves some out. The sample holds about 62,000 clones, 75% to 90% seen once. J is TRBJ1-1 and V is TRBV19; 9 bases fit TRBD1. This sequence was found in a woman older than 75 with acute or convalescent COVID-19. The material sequenced was peripheral blood. The CDR3 coding sequence is TGTGCCAGTAGCCTGACAGGGGGGGGCACTGAAGCTTTCTTT. It is translated as CASSLTGGGTEAFF.